This passage covers 19 T cell receptor beta chains from one sample sequenced in a study of identical twins. TCRdb fed the 5' RACE reads into MiXCR, producing one record per CDR3 protein. The sample has more than 650,000 distinct CDR3 sequences, approximately 6% seen once. What was sequenced was naive T cells sorted from blood. The source of these receptors is a man between 18 and 35 years old in good health.

This sequence joins TRBV15 and TRBJ2-1; 10 bases fit TRBD2. Looked up from germline, CDR1 is LNHNV and CDR2 is YYDKDF (reference sequence). The V gene end was trimmed by 5 bases and the J gene end by 8 bases; junction bases not matched to a gene: 9. This CDR3 comprises 15 residues. Here the CDR3 DNA reads TGTGCCACCAGCCCCTTGAGCGGGAGGGCTGATGAGCAGTTCTTC. Protein sequence: CATSPLSGRADEQFF. The full variable domain, rest sourced from reference TRBV15 and TRBJ2-1, is DAMVIQNPRYQVTQFGKPVTLSCSQTLNHNVMYWYQQKSSQAPKLLFHYYDKDFNNEADTPDNFQSRRPNTSFCFLDIRSPGLGDTAMYLCATSPLSGRADEQFFGPGTRLTVL.

The V gene is TRBV6-5, the J gene TRBJ1-3; D ambiguous. Germline-derived CDR1 and CDR2 are MNHEY and SVGAGI. Trimming left V 2 bases short and J 0 bases short, with 5 bases between. There are 14 residues in the CDR3. Written as DNA, the CDR3 is TGTGCCAGCAGTTACGGGGACTCTGGAAACACCATATATTTT. It codes for CASSYGDSGNTIYF.

This clonotype was detected ten times or more. The chain uses TRBV6-1 and TRBJ2-1; 9 positions agree with TRBD2. This CDR3 has 13 residues. CDR1 is MNHNS and CDR2 is SASEGT in the germline V gene. Trimming removed 5 bases from V and 6 bases from J; junction bases left unmatched: 2. The CDR3 protein is CASSKTSGNEQFF. The CDR3 region has the DNA TGTGCCAGCAGTAAGACTAGCGGCAATGAGCAGTTCTTC.

The chain recombines TRBV20-1 with TRBJ2-5; perhaps TRBD1 as D (6 bases). V was clipped by 8 bases and J by 5 bases, with 15 bases between them. The germline gives CDR1 DFQATT, CDR2 SNEGSKA (reference sequence). This CDR3 is 12 amino acids long. The CDR3 region is CSQRGGGETQYF. For the CDR3, the DNA is TGCAGTCAAAGAGGGGGTGGGGAGACCCAGTACTTC.

This clonotype was seen ten or more times. The rearrangement joins TRBV10-3 to TRBJ2-1; possibly TRBD1 or TRBD2 for D (5 bases each). Looked up from germline, CDR1 is ENHRY and CDR2 is SYGVKD. The CDR3 totals 13 residues. The V and J ends lost 2 bases and 7 bases respectively, with 9 bases between them. In DNA form, the CDR3 reads TGTGCCATCAGTGAGATTGGGGGTAATGAGCAGTTCTTC. Encoded protein: CAISEIGGNEQFF.

The V call is TRBV15, the J call TRBJ2-7; tentative D call: TRBD1 (6 bases). Trimming shortened V by 1 base and J by 1 base, and 17 bases separated the two germline ends. This CDR3 is built from 17 residues. Germline-derived CDR1 and CDR2 are LNHNV and YYDKDF (reference sequence). The CDR3 DNA follows: TGTGCCACCAGCAGAGCTACTAGGGGGTCCGCTTCCTACGAGCAGTACTTC. It translates to CATSRATRGSASYEQYF.

This clonotype has a handful of counts. The chain uses TRBV20-1 and TRBJ2-3, with 9 positions matching TRBD2. The ends lost 2 bases at V and 6 bases at J; junction bases unmatched: 9. The germline V gene encodes CDR1 DFQATT and CDR2 SNEGSKA (reference sequence). The length of the CDR3 is 15 residues. The CDR3: CSARLGLATGDTQYF. The DNA of the CDR3 is TGCAGTGCTAGACTTGGACTAGCGACAGGCGATACGCAGTATTTT.

The CDR3 DNA follows: TGCGCCAGCAGATCCTCCGTCTGGCGGGACTCCTACGAGCAGTACTTC. This sequence encodes CASRSSVWRDSYEQYF. V gene TRBV5-1 combines with J gene TRBJ2-7, with D possibly matching TRBD2 (6 bases). CDR1 is SGHRS and CDR2 is YFSETQ in the germline V gene. The ends were cut back, 5 bases at V and 0 bases at J, with 18 bases in the middle. The CDR3 is 16 residues long.

This clonotype came up many times. The V and J genes are TRBV12-3 or TRBV12-4 and TRBJ1-4; D is possibly TRBD1 (5 bases). The CDR3 runs to 12 residues. Trimming pared 7 bases from V and 14 bases from J, leaving 17 bases between. In DNA form, the CDR3 reads TGTGCCAGCACCTTTGGAGGGGCGCGGCTGTTTTTT. As protein: CASTFGGARLFF.

In its sample, this clonotype was seen many times. The chain is built from TRBV29-1 and TRBJ2-1; a possible D gene is TRBD2 (6 bases). This CDR3 comprises 13 residues. V was clipped by 5 bases and J by 0 bases, with 8 bases between them. Per the germline V gene, CDR1 is SQVTM and CDR2 is ANQGSEA. The CDR3 bases are TGCAGCGTTAAGACTAGCTCCTACAATGAGCAGTTCTTC. This encodes CSVKTSSYNEQFF.

This clonotype was seen repeatedly, ten times or more. The chain links TRBV6-5 to TRBJ2-7, with TRBD2 matching over 7 bases. Trimming took 7 bases from V and 2 from J; bases not matched to a gene: 14. In germline, CDR1 is MNHEY, CDR2 SVGAGI. This CDR3 has 16 residues. The CDR3 spells CASKLGGSPLPYEQYF. The CDR3 DNA follows: TGTGCCAGCAAGTTGGGCGGGAGCCCTTTACCCTACGAGCAGTACTTC.

This clonotype was seen a handful of times. V and J are TRBV7-2 and TRBJ2-3; D possibly corresponds to TRBD2 (6 bases). The CDR3 totals 16 residues. In germline, CDR1 is SGHTA, CDR2 FQGNSA. V was shortened by 2 bases and J by 4 bases, with 16 bases between the two germline ends. As DNA, the CDR3 is TGTGCCAGCAGCTTATCCGGGGGACGGTCACCAGATACGCAGTATTTT. Residues: CASSLSGGRSPDTQYF.

This chain links TRBV15 with TRBJ2-4; TRBD1 aligns across 10 bases. Germline CDR1 LNHNV, CDR2 YYDKDF (reference sequence). This CDR3 region has 13 residues. Germline trimming cut 8 bases from V and 7 bases from J; bases unmatched to any gene: 5. The CDR3 region has the DNA TGTGCCACCGCGGGACAGGGGCTCAACATTCAGTACTTC. Its translation is CATAGQGLNIQYF.

V and J are TRBV12-5 and TRBJ1-3; D remains unclear. V gave up 2 bases and J gave up 0 bases, with 8 bases separating them. The CDR3 runs to 15 residues. The germline V gene encodes CDR1 LGHNT and CDR2 FRNRAP. The CDR3 region is CASGLPAYSGNTIYF. The CDR3 nucleotides read TGTGCTAGTGGTTTGCCGGCTTACTCTGGAAACACCATATATTTT.

This clonotype has a count of ten or more. This chain joins TRBV9 and TRBJ1-3; TRBD1 aligns across 8 bases. Per germline, CDR1 SGDLS and CDR2 YYNGEE. J lost 4 bases, V lost 0 bases, and 6 bases had no gene match. The CDR3 contains 16 residues. The CDR3 sequence is CASSVATGGSGNTIYF. DNA of the CDR3: TGTGCCAGCAGCGTAGCTACAGGGGGATCCGGAAACACCATATATTTT.

This clonotype came up a few times. This rearrangement joins TRBV5-6 to TRBJ1-1; TRBD1 matches at 7 bases. This CDR3 contains 15 residues. V gave up 4 bases and J gave up 0 bases; unmatched junction bases: 6. CDR1 SGHDT and CDR2 YYEEEE come from the germline V gene. In nucleotides, the CDR3 is TGTGCCAGCAGCCTCTTGGACAGGTTGAACACTGAAGCTTTCTTT. It specifies CASSLLDRLNTEAFF.

This clonotype was observed a handful of times. V and J are TRBV6-5 and TRBJ2-5; D uncertain. Germline assignment: CDR1 MNHEY and CDR2 SVGAGI. The length of the CDR3 is 13 residues. The V end lost 1 base, the J end lost 0 bases, and 3 bases lay between the germline ends. The CDR3 protein is CASSYYNQETQYF. DNA of the CDR3: TGTGCCAGCAGTTACTACAACCAAGAGACCCAGTACTTC.

This clonotype was found a few times. The rearrangement uses TRBV4-1 and TRBJ2-7, with 8 bases matching TRBD2. The CDR3 consists of 15 residues. V shed 1 base, J shed 3 bases, and the junction held 5 bases outside the gene matches. Germline-derived CDR1 and CDR2 are MGHRA and YSYEKL. The CDR3 loop reads CASSQAAGEVYEQYV. The CDR3 coding sequence is TGCGCCAGCAGCCAAGCAGCGGGAGAGGTCTACGAGCAGTACGTC.

The chain joins TRBV12-3 or TRBV12-4 to TRBJ2-7, with TRBD2 identical over 8 bases. CDR3 length equals 12 residues. With V trimmed by 8 bases and J by 7 bases, 7 bases remained unmatched. The CDR3 region is CASRGGGHEQYF. CDR3 bases: TGTGCCAGCCGGGGGGGAGGACATGAGCAGTACTTC.